One T cell receptor beta chain is described in this entry. This clone qualifies as medium-sized (0.01 to 0.1%). The specificity of this receptor is unknown. Qualities for individual bases were not recorded, and no much larger clone is one base off. The V and J ends are trimmed by 0 bases and 3 bases, leaving 13 bases between them. The CDR3, cysteine through phenylalanine, is 15 amino acids long. CDR3 DNA is the only sequence kept; it has 45 bases, read in frame from the first base. Via the germline V gene, CDR1 is SGHRS and CDR2 YFSETQ. The method behind the library was PCR. Sequenced using an Illumina HiSeq 4000. The TCR beta-chain CDR3 region of each patient was profiled by high-throughput sequencing. In the authors' own workflow: The researchers built a classifier to tell apart papillary thyroid cancer patients with distant metastasis, based on CDR3 differences among clinicopathological groups. To measure repertoire diversity the researchers used the Shannon index, while the Morisita-Horn index served to gauge how similar the tumor and blood repertoires were. TCRdb applied fastp at Q25 and MiXCR to the public reads, then kept only in-frame beta chains. TCRdb assigned the V and J calls; the authors' analysis was not used. The sample contains approximately 28,000 clones, about 15% of them found a single time. The top ten constitute less than 20% of the sample.

This specimen belongs to a study of metastatic and nonmetastatic thyroid tumors (dated by TCRdb to about 2020). Regarding the study in general: Repertoires from peripheral blood and from tumor or nodule tissue samples of malignant and benign thyroid patients were compared. The full study reports these points: In both blood and tumor samples, malignant tumors were reported to have significantly higher TCR beta diversity than benign nodules.

Before undergoing thyroid surgery, none of the patients had been given any kind of treatment. Using T-cell receptor beta sequencing, the researchers looked back retrospectively at clinical samples from patients, gathered between the early 2010s and the late 2010s. The rearranged segments are TRBV5-1 and TRBJ2-7, and perhaps TRBD1 as D gene, on 6 matching bases. The sample taken for sequencing was blood. The TCR was taken from a male donor with papillary thyroid cancer or a benign thyroid nodule (not recorded which). Some clones in this sample may be carry-over from other donors' samples. The CDR3 region: CASSLAEQGIYEQYF. DNA sequence: TGCGCCAGCAGCTTGGCCGAACAGGGTATCTACGAGCAGTACTTC.